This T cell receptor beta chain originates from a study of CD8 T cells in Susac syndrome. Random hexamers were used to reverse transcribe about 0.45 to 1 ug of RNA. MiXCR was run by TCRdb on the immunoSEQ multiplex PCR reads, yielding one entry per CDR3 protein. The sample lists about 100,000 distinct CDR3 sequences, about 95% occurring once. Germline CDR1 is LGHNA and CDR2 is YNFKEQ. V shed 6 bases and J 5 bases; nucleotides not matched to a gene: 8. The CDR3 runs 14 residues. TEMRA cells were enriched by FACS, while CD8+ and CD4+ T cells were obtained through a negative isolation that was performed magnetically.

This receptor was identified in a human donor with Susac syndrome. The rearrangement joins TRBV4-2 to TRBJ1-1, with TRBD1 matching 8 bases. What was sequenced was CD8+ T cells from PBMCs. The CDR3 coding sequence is TGTGCCAGCAGTCAGACGGACAGGGAAACTGAAGCTTTCTTT. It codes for CASSQTDRETEAFF.